The sequence of this TCR beta chain was determined in a study of blood T cell repertoires in COVID-19 (dated by TCRdb to 2020 to 2021). Regarding the complete study: The collaborator samples originated in the United States, Italy and Spain and spanned the acute and convalescent phases of COVID-19. The prospective study material was composed of cDNA or gDNA derived from T cells, B-cell-depleted T cells, or PBMCs. The dataset comprised deeply sampled blood TCRbeta repertoires from subjects exposed to, actively infected with, or recovered from COVID-19. The repertoires were released in a freely available public database intended as a resource for research on the immune response to SARS-CoV-2. The samples were drawn from two sources: the first 160 participants of the ongoing ImmuneRACE study, and over 950 subjects contributed by 6 global collaborators. Sample metadata almost always included a de-identified subject ID, COVID-19 status, age in years and sex. Where available, HLA class I and class II types were taken from metadata supplied by the sample provider and were not determined by assay-based typing. Paper-wide results and their limitations: The amount of clinical and demographic metadata varied by source and participant and was provided uncurated.

Whole blood was collected in K2EDTA tubes by collaborating institutions according to the institutions' own protocols. For TCRbeta analysis, collaborators shipped samples in one of three forms: frozen whole blood, isolated PBMCs, or DNA extracted from either of those sample types. TCRbeta CDR3 regions were amplified from genomic DNA using the immunoSEQ Assay, a bias-controlled multiplex PCR. The original pipeline was this. The number of nucleated cells in each sample was estimated by amplification of reference gene primers within the assay. Sequence reads were collapsed and filtered to measure the absolute abundance of every unique TCRbeta CDR3 rearrangement. For each sample, productive Simpson clonality was calculated as the square root of Simpson's diversity index across productive rearrangements. As stored in TCRdb, this immuneACCESS dataset retains in-frame rearrangements with V and J assigned. A fraction of the clones does not appear; measured against another copy, unresolved V genes explain less than half of the discrepancy, and the remainder lacks a known reason. V and J calls and clone size are copied from that table; D and trimming were computed from the DNA. Counted in this sample were approximately 100,000 clones; about 89% of them appeared once. The top ten hold around a tenth of the sample.

Measured from the cysteine to the phenylalanine, the CDR3 is 13 residues long. Only CDR3 DNA is held: 39 bases, read in frame from base 1. The trim is 4 bases for V and 9 bases for J, with a gap of 10 bases between the germline ends. Reading the germline V gene gives CDR1 SNHLY and CDR2 FYNNEI. In regard to this clone: The clone's antigen remains unknown. No much larger clonotype is one base removed from it; base qualities were not supplied.

This chain joins TRBV2 to TRBJ1-6; no D gene call is confident. The sample consisted of peripheral blood. The sequence came from a woman in her 30s with acute or convalescent COVID-19. The CDR3: CASSVGEGSPLHF. Read as DNA, the sequence is TGTGCCAGCAGTGTAGGCGAGGGTTCACCCCTCCACTTT.